A selection of T cell receptor beta chains follows, all from one sample in a study of blood T cells in healthy people across ages. MiXCR, run by TCRdb on the 5' RACE reads, gives a single entry per CDR3 protein. This sample yields about 640,000 distinct CDR3 sequences, of which roughly three fifths are seen a single time; 30% to 45% belongs to the top ten. Material: blood. These TCRs come from a man aged 55 to 70 in good health. CDR3s include the opening cysteine and the closing phenylalanine or tryptophan. The D gene is left open where the match is weak. Not all rows give a size; the values are once, few, many and, for expanded clones, a class.

>TRBV5-1|-|TRBJ2-1|TRBD1
CASSLPGQGSYNEQFF
TGTGCCAGCAGCCTTCCGGGACAGGGGAGCTACAATGAGCAGTTCTTC
>TRBV6-6|-|TRBJ2-1|TRBD2
CVSRFAEGLAVDHEQFF
TGTGTCAGCAGATTCGCCGAGGGACTAGCTGTAGACCATGAGCAGTTCTTC
>TRBV12-3/TRBV12-4|few|TRBJ1-5|-
CASRFGSNQPQHF
TGTGCCAGCAGGTTCGGTTCCAATCAGCCCCAGCATTTT
>TRBV4-2|few|TRBJ2-3|TRBD2
CASSQGASGGVATQYF
TGTGCCAGCAGCCAAGGGGCTAGCGGGGGGGTAGCAACGCAGTATTTT
>TRBV5-5|-|TRBJ2-7|-
CASSDFARGGGEQYF
TGTGCCAGCAGCGATTTCGCTAGGGGAGGTGGTGAGCAGTACTTC
>TRBV10-1|-|TRBJ2-1|TRBD1
CASSARTGSGEQFF
TGCGCCAGCAGTGCCCGGACAGGGTCGGGTGAGCAGTTCTTC
>TRBV7-9|-|TRBJ1-4|-
CASSLEARKLFF
TGTGCCAGCAGCTTAGAAGCAAGAAAACTGTTTTTT
>TRBV20-1|-|TRBJ2-5|-
CSATPGDGVETQYF
TGCAGTGCTACCCCGGGTGACGGGGTGGAGACCCAGTACTTC
>TRBV6-5|-|TRBJ2-5|TRBD1
CASSFATGIGTQYF
TGTGCCAGCAGCTTCGCGACAGGGATCGGGACCCAGTACTTC
>TRBV20-1|-|TRBJ2-1|TRBD2
CSASRAGVYNEQFF
TGCAGTGCTAGTCGAGCGGGGGTGTACAATGAGCAGTTCTTC
>TRBV12-3/TRBV12-4|-|TRBJ1-1|TRBD1
CASRQGQGVTEAFF
TGTGCCAGCAGGCAAGGACAGGGCGTCACTGAAGCTTTCTTT
>TRBV7-9|-|TRBJ1-6|-
CASSSTAPLHF
TGTGCCAGCAGCTCTACAGCACCCCTCCACTTT
>TRBV5-1|-|TRBJ2-7|-
CASSLGGKGYAQYF
TGCGCCAGCAGCTTGGGGGGCAAGGGGTACGCGCAGTACTTC
>TRBV6-6|many|TRBJ1-2|TRBD1
CASRGDRVYGYTF
TGTGCCAGCAGGGGGGACAGGGTTTATGGCTACACCTTC
>TRBV13|-|TRBJ1-4|-
CASSPGAGRANEKLFF
TGTGCCAGCAGCCCCGGAGCAGGGCGGGCTAATGAAAAACTGTTTTTT
>TRBV6-1|few|TRBJ1-6|TRBD1
CASSTGQGAISYNSPLHF
TGTGCCAGCAGTACAGGACAGGGGGCAATCTCCTATAATTCACCCCTCCACTTT
>TRBV27|few|TRBJ2-7|-
CASSLRGPSYEQYF
TGTGCCAGCAGCCTCCGGGGGCCGTCCTACGAGCAGTACTTC
>TRBV29-1|-|TRBJ1-1|-
CSVSGQPSEAFF
TGCAGCGTTTCAGGCCAACCAAGTGAAGCTTTCTTT
>TRBV25-1|-|TRBJ2-5|TRBD1
CASSEDRGRRYQETQYF
TGTGCCAGCAGTGAGGACAGGGGCCGAAGGTACCAAGAGACCCAGTACTTC
>TRBV6-1|-|TRBJ2-7|TRBD1
CASSESGQGADEQYF
TGTGCCAGCAGTGAATCCGGACAGGGGGCCGACGAGCAGTACTTC
>TRBV29-1|-|TRBJ2-1|-
CSVERPASYNEQFF
TGCAGCGTTGAGCGGCCAGCCTCCTACAATGAGCAGTTCTTC
>TRBV5-1|-|TRBJ1-1|-
CASSWGAWNTEAFF
TGCGCCAGCAGCTGGGGTGCTTGGAACACTGAAGCTTTCTTT
>TRBV7-9|few|TRBJ2-5|-
CASSTSEETQYF
TGTGCCAGCAGCACCTCTGAAGAGACCCAGTACTTC
>TRBV7-9|-|TRBJ2-1|TRBD2
CASSRSGVNEQFF
TGTGCCAGCAGCCGGAGCGGGGTCAATGAGCAGTTCTTC
>TRBV12-5|-|TRBJ2-7|-
CASGLDYEQYF
TGTGCTAGTGGCCTAGATTACGAGCAGTACTTC
>TRBV7-2|-|TRBJ1-6|-
CASSLGGRSNSPLHF
TGTGCCAGCAGCTTAGGGGGCAGGTCTAATTCACCCCTCCACTTT
>TRBV12-3/TRBV12-4|-|TRBJ2-7|TRBD2
CASRRTSGGSYEQYF
TGTGCCAGCAGGCGGACTAGCGGGGGGTCCTACGAGCAGTACTTC
>TRBV7-9|-|TRBJ2-1|-
CASSSRGAQGGSYNEQFF
TGTGCCAGCAGCTCTAGGGGGGCTCAGGGAGGATCCTACAATGAGCAGTTCTTC
>TRBV29-1|few|TRBJ2-7|TRBD1
CSADRVPEQYF
TGCAGCGCCGACAGGGTCCCCGAGCAGTACTTC
>TRBV20-1|many|TRBJ1-1|TRBD1
CSARPSDRPNTEAFF
TGCAGTGCTAGACCCTCGGACAGGCCGAACACTGAAGCTTTCTTT
>TRBV10-3|-|TRBJ2-1|-
CAISGAGSQETQFF
TGTGCCATCAGTGGGGCAGGGTCCCAAGAGACCCAGTTCTTC
>TRBV20-1|-|TRBJ2-5|TRBD2
CSARDPSGTRDNEQYF
TGCAGTGCTAGAGACCCTTCCGGGACTAGGGACAATGAGCAGTACTTC
>TRBV6-5|few|TRBJ2-4|-
CASIDPWQDIQYF
TGTGCCAGCATCGACCCGTGGCAGGACATTCAGTACTTC
>TRBV10-3|-|TRBJ2-1|-
CAISDGQGGGQFF
TGTGCCATCAGTGATGGGCAGGGGGGCGGGCAGTTCTTC
>TRBV15|once|TRBJ2-5|-
CTTSRDPGRQETQYF
TGTACCACCAGCAGAGATCCCGGGCGACAAGAGACCCAGTACTTC
>TRBV29-1|-|TRBJ2-7|TRBD1
CSVKGTGGSEQYF
TGCAGCGTTAAAGGGACAGGGGGAAGTGAGCAGTACTTC
>TRBV12-3/TRBV12-4|-|TRBJ1-2|-
CASSVRKNYGYTF
TGTGCCAGCAGTGTCCGCAAGAACTATGGCTACACCTTC
>TRBV6-5|-|TRBJ1-1|-
CASSYSFEGQVGREAFF
TGTGCCAGCAGTTACTCGTTTGAAGGGCAGGTGGGGCGTGAAGCTTTCTTT
>TRBV6-1|once|TRBJ1-1|-
CASSERGVGTEAFF
TGTGCCAGCAGTGAGAGAGGGGTGGGGACTGAAGCTTTCTTT
>TRBV7-2|-|TRBJ2-1|-
CASSLDGTDSNEQFF
TGTGCCAGCAGCTTAGACGGGACGGATAGCAATGAGCAGTTCTTC
>TRBV20-1|few|TRBJ2-1|TRBD2
CSARHTSGGHSEQFF
TGCAGTGCTAGGCACACTAGCGGGGGGCACAGTGAGCAGTTCTTC
>TRBV7-2|-|TRBJ1-1|TRBD1
CASSILPGQVSEAFF
TGTGCCAGCAGCATACTACCGGGACAGGTTTCTGAAGCTTTCTTT
>TRBV5-1|-|TRBJ2-3|-
CASSLEELRSDTQYF
TGCGCCAGCAGCTTGGAAGAGCTTAGGTCAGATACGCAGTATTTT
>TRBV7-6|-|TRBJ2-7|-
CASSLGLGTGRSYEQYF
TGTGCCAGCAGCTTAGGACTCGGGACTGGGAGGTCCTACGAGCAGTACTTC
>TRBV18|-|TRBJ2-1|TRBD2
CASSPGTSGGFVDEQFF
TGTGCCAGCTCACCAGGGACTAGCGGGGGCTTCGTGGATGAGCAGTTCTTC
>TRBV20-1|-|TRBJ2-3|TRBD1
CSASAGTAALDTQYF
TGCAGTGCAAGTGCCGGGACAGCCGCTTTAGATACGCAGTATTTT
>TRBV3-1|-|TRBJ1-2|-
CASSQEGYSNYGYTF
TGTGCCAGCAGCCAAGAGGGATACTCGAACTATGGCTACACCTTC
>TRBV5-1|few|TRBJ2-5|-
CASSLTGGGSETQYF
TGCGCCAGCAGTCTCACCGGTGGGGGGAGTGAGACCCAGTACTTC
>TRBV7-9|-|TRBJ2-1|TRBD1
CTSSSRGQGAGNEQFF
TGTACCAGCAGCTCCCGGGGACAGGGGGCGGGCAATGAGCAGTTCTTC
>TRBV27|-|TRBJ2-1|-
CASSLWQDYNEQFF
TGTGCCAGCAGTTTATGGCAGGATTACAATGAGCAGTTCTTC
>TRBV28|-|TRBJ1-1|TRBD1
CASSRFGQGRTEAFF
TGTGCCAGCAGCCGCTTCGGACAGGGAAGAACTGAAGCTTTCTTT
>TRBV28|-|TRBJ2-5|-
CASSGLGVGQETQYF
TGTGCCAGCAGTGGATTAGGGGTGGGACAAGAGACCCAGTACTTC
>TRBV27|-|TRBJ1-1|-
CASSLSRGAAEAFF
TGTGCCAGCAGTTTGTCCAGGGGTGCAGCTGAAGCTTTCTTT